This paragraph covers one T cell receptor beta chain sequence. Its antigen remains unknown. The germline CDR1 and CDR2 sequences are PRHDT and FYEKMQ (reference sequence). V was trimmed by 5 bases and J by 4 bases, leaving 9 bases between them. The CDR3 spans 14 residues. Following extraction, RNA underwent reverse transcription to cDNA, which served as the sequencing template. The method was immunoSEQ multiplex PCR; TCRdb's version includes in-frame clones alone and lacks a portion of them. Among about 110,000 clones, roughly 84% were seen once, and the ten largest hold less than 30%. Treatment meaning: oral pan-JAK inhibitor, 5-10 mg twice daily. These data are taken from a study of CD8+ T cells in alopecia areata. Study results and caveats: Sequenced scalp T cells also include alphabeta T cells resident in normal skin.

The sequence was collected from a human donor with alopecia areata. The source was CD8+ T cells sorted from blood, collected at week 24, from a patient treated with tofacitinib. The V call is TRBV13, the J call TRBJ1-6, with D perhaps TRBD1 (5 bases). The CDR3 coding sequence is TGTGCCAGCAGCCTTACAGGATATAATTCACCCCTCCACTTT. Translating gives CASSLTGYNSPLHF.